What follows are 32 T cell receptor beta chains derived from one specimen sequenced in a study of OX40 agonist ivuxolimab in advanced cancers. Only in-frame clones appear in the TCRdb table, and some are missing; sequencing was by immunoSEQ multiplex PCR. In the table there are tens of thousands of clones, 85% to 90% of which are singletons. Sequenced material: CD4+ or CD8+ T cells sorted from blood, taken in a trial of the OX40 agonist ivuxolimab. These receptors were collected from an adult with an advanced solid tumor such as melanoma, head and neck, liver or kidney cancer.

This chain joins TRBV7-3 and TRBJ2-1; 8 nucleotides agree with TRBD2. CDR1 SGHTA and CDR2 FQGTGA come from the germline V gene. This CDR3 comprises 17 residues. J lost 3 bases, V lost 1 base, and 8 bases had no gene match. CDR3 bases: TGTGCCAGCAGCTTAAGGGCGCAGCGGGAGATCTACAATGAGCAGTTCTTC. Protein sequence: CASSLRAQREIYNEQFF.

The CDR3 DNA follows: TGTGCCTGGAGTGTCTCAATCGTAGGGGGATGGGACACTGAAGCTTTCTTT. Translation: CAWSVSIVGGWDTEAFF. The V gene is TRBV30, the J gene TRBJ1-1, with D tentatively TRBD1 (6 bases). This CDR3 has 17 amino acids. V lost 0 bases to trimming and J lost 3 bases, with 20 bases between them. Germline V CDR1 and CDR2: GTSNPN, SVGIG (reference sequence).

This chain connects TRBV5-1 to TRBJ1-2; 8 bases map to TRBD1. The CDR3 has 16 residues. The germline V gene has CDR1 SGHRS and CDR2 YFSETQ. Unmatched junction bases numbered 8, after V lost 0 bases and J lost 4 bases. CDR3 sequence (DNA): TGCGCCAGCAGCTTGGCAGGACAGGGAATCGGCTATGGCTACACCTTC. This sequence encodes CASSLAGQGIGYGYTF. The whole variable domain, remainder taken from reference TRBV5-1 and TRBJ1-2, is KAGVTQTPRYLIKTRGQQVTLSCSPISGHRSVSWYQQTPGQGLQFLFEYFSETQRNKGNFPGRFSGRQFSNSRSEMNVSTLELGDSALYLCASSLAGQGIGYGYTFGSGTRLTVV.

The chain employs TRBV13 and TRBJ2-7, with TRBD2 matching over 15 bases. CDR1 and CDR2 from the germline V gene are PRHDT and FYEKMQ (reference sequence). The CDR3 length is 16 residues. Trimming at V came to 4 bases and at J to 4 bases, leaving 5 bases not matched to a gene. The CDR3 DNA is TGTGCCAGCAGCTCCGGGACTAGCGGGAGGTTTTACGAGCAGTACTTC. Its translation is CASSSGTSGRFYEQYF. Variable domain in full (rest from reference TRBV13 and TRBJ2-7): AAGVIQSPRHLIKEKRETATLKCYPIPRHDTVYWYQQGPGQDPQFLISFYEKMQSDKGSIPDRFSAQQFSDYHSELNMSSLELGDSALYFCASSSGTSGRFYEQYFGPGTRLTVT.

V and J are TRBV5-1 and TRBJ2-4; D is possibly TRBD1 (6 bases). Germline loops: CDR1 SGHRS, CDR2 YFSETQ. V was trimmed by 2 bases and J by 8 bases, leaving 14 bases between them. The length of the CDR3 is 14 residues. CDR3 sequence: CASSLQGVGDIQYF. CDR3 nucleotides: TGCGCCAGCAGCTTACAGGGAGTTGGGGACATTCAGTACTTC. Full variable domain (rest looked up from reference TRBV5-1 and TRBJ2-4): KAGVTQTPRYLIKTRGQQVTLSCSPISGHRSVSWYQQTPGQGLQFLFEYFSETQRNKGNFPGRFSGRQFSNSRSEMNVSTLELGDSALYLCASSLQGVGDIQYFGAGTRLSVL.

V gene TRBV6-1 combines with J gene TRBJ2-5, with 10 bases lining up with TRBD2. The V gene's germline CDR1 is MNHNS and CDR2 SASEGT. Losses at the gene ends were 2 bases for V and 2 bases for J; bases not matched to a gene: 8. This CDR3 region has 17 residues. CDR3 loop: CASSESEGLAPQETQYF. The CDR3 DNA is TGTGCCAGCAGTGAAAGCGAGGGACTAGCGCCTCAAGAGACCCAGTACTTC.

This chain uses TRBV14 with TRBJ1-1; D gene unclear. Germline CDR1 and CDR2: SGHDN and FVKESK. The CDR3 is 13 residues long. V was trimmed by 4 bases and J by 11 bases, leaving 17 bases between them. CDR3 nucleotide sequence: TGTGCCAGCAGCCCTCACCTCTCAGTAGGCGCTTTCTTT. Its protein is CASSPHLSVGAFF.

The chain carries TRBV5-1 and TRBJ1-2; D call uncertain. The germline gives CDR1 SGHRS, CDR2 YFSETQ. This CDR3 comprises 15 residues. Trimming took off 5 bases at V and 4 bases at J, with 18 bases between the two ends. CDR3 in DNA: TGCGCCAGCAGTCCTAGACCCAATCGACTCTATGGCTACACCTTC. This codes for CASSPRPNRLYGYTF.

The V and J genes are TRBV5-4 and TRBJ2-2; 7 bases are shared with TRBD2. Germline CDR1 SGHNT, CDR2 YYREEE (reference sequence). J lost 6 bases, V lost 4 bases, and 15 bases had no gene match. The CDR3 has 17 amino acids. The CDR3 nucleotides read TGTGCCAGCAGCCTCTGGGGCGGCGGGAGTGGGGCCGGGGAGCTGTTTTTT. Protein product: CASSLWGGGSGAGELFF. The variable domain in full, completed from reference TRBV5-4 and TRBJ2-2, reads ETGVTQSPTHLIKTRGQQVTLRCSSQSGHNTVSWYQQALGQGPQFIFQYYREEENGRGNFPPRFSGLQFPNYSSELNVNALELDDSALYLCASSLWGGGSGAGELFFGEGSRLTVL.

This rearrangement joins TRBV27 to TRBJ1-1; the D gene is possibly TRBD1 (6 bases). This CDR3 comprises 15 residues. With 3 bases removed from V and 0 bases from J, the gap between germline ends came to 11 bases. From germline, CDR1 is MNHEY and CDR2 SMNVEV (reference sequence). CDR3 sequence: CASSLIDRMNTEAFF. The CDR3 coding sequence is TGTGCCAGCAGTTTGATCGACAGGATGAACACTGAAGCTTTCTTT.

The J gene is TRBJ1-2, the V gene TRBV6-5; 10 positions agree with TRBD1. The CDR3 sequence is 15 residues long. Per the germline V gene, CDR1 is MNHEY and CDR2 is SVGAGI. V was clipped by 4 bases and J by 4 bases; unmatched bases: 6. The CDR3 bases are TGTGCCAGCAGTTCGGGACAGGGGCAGGTCTATGGCTACACCTTC. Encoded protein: CASSSGQGQVYGYTF.

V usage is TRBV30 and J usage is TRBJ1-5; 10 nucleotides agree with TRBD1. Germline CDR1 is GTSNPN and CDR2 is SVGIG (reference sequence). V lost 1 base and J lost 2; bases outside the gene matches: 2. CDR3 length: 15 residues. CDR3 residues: CAWSEGTGGNQPQHF. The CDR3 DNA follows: TGTGCCTGGAGTGAAGGGACAGGGGGCAATCAGCCCCAGCATTTT.

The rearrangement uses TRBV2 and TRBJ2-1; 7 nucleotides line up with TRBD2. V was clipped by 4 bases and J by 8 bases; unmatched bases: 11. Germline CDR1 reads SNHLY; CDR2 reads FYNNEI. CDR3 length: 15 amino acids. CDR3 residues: CASSAGGSGWDEQFF. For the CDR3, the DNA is TGTGCCAGCAGTGCCGGCGGGAGTGGGTGGGATGAGCAGTTCTTC.

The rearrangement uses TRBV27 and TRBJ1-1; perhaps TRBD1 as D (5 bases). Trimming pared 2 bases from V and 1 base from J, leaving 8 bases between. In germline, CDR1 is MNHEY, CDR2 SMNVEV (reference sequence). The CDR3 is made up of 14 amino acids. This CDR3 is CASSLRGSNTEAFF. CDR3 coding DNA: TGTGCCAGCAGTTTACGGGGGTCGAACACTGAAGCTTTCTTT.

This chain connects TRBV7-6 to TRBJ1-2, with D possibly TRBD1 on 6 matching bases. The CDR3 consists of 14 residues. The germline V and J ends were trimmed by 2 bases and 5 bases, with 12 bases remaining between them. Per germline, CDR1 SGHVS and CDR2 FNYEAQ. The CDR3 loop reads CASSLQGMSYGYTF. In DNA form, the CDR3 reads TGTGCCAGCAGCTTACAGGGGATGAGTTATGGCTACACCTTC.

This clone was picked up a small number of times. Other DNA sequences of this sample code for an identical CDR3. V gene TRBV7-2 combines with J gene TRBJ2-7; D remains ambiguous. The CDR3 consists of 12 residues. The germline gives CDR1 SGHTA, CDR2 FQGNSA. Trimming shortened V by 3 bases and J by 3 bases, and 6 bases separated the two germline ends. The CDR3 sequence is CASSFQGYEQYF. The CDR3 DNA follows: TGTGCCAGCAGCTTCCAAGGCTACGAGCAGTACTTC.

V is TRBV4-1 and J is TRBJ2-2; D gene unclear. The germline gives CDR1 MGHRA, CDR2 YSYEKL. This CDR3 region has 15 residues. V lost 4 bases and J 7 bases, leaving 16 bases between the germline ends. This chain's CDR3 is CASSRSEGFSGELFF. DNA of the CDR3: TGCGCCAGCAGCCGTAGTGAAGGGTTCAGCGGGGAGCTGTTTTTT.

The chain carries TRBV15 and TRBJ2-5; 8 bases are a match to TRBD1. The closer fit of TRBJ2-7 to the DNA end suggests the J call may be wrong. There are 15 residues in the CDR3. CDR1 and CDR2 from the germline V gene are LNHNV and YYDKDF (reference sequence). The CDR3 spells CATSSGQGRAYEQYF. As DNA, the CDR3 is TGTGCCACCAGCTCCGGACAGGGCCGGGCCTACGAGCAGTACTTC.

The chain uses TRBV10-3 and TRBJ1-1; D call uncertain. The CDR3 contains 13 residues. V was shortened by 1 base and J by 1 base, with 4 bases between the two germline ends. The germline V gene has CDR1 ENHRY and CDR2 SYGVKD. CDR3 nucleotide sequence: TGTGCCATCAGTGAGTTTGGGAACACTGAAGCTTTCTTT. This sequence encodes CAISEFGNTEAFF.

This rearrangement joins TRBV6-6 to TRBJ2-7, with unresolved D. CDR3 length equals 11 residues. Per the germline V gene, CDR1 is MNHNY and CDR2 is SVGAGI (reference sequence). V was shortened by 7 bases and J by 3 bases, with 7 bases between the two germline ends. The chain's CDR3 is CASTDGYEQYF. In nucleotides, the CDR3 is TGTGCCAGCACCGACGGCTACGAGCAGTACTTC.

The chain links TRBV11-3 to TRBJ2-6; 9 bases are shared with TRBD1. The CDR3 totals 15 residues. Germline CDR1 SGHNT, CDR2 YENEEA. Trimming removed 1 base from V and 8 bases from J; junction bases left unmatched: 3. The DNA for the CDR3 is TGTGCCAGCAGCTTAGCGACAGGGGGAACCAACGTCCTGACTTTC. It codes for CASSLATGGTNVLTF.

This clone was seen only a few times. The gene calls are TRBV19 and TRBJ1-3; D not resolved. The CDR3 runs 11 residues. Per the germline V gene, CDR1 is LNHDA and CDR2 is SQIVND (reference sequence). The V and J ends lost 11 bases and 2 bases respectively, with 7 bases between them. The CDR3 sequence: CALGAGNTIYF. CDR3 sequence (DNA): TGTGCCCTCGGTGCTGGAAACACCATATATTTT.

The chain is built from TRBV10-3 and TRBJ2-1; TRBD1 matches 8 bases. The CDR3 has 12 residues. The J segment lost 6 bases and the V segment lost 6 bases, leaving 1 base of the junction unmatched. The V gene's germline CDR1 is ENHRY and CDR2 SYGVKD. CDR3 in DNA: TGTGCCATCAGCGGGACAGGCAATGAGCAGTTCTTC. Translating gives CAISGTGNEQFF.

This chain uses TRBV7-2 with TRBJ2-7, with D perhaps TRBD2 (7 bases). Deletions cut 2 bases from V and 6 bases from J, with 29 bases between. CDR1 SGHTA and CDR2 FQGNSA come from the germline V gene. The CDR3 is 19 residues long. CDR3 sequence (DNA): TGTGCCAGCAGCTTAAGGGGGGGCTACTGGGACTCCGGGGTGGTCGAGCAGTACTTC. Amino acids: CASSLRGGYWDSGVVEQYF.

The CDR3 protein is CASSYSRSSYEQYF. In DNA form, the CDR3 reads TGTGCCAGCAGTTACTCACGGAGCTCCTACGAGCAGTACTTC. This chain connects TRBV6-5 to TRBJ2-7; D uncertain. The CDR3 covers 14 residues. The ends were cut back, 0 bases at V and 0 bases at J, with 6 bases in the middle. Per germline, CDR1 MNHEY and CDR2 SVGAGI.

The CDR3 sequence is CAWSIGANEQFF. The CDR3 bases are TGTGCCTGGAGTATAGGGGCCAATGAGCAGTTCTTC. The chain recombines TRBV30 with TRBJ2-1; TRBD1 is a possible D gene (5 bases). Germline-derived CDR1 and CDR2 are GTSNPN and SVGIG (reference sequence). V dropped 2 bases and J dropped 6 bases, with 8 bases sitting between them. The CDR3 runs to 12 residues.

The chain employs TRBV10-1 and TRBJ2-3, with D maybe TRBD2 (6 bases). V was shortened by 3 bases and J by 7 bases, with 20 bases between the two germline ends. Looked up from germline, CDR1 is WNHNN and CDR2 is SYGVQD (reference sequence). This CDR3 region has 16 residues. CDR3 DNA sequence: TGCGCCAGCAGTGACCTCGGGACTTCCCCCCACAATACGCAGTATTTT. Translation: CASSDLGTSPHNTQYF.

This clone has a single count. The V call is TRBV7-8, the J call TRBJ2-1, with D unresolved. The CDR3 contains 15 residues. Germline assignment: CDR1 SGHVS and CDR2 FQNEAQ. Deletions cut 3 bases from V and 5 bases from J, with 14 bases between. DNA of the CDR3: TGTGCCAGCAGCTTGACCAGAGATTTTCACAATGAGCAGTTCTTC. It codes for CASSLTRDFHNEQFF.

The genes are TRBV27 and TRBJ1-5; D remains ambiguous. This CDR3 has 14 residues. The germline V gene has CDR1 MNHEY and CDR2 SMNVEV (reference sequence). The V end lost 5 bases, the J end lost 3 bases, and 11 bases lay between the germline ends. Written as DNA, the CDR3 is TGTGCCAGCAGTACGGGCGGCTTCAATCAGCCCCAGCATTTT. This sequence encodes CASSTGGFNQPQHF.

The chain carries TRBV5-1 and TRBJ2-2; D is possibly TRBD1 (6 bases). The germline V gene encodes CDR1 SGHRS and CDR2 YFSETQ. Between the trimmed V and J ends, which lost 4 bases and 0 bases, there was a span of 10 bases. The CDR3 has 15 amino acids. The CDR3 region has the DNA TGCGCCAGCAGCGCCGGGACAACGAACACCGGGGAGCTGTTTTTT. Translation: CASSAGTTNTGELFF. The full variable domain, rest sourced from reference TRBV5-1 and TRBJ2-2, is KAGVTQTPRYLIKTRGQQVTLSCSPISGHRSVSWYQQTPGQGLQFLFEYFSETQRNKGNFPGRFSGRQFSNSRSEMNVSTLELGDSALYLCASSAGTTNTGELFFGEGSRLTVL.

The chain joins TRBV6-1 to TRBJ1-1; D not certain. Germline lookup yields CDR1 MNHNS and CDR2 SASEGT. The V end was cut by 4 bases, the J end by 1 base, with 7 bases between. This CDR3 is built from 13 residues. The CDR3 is CASSVQENTEAFF. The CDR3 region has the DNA TGTGCCAGCAGTGTTCAAGAGAACACTGAAGCTTTCTTT.

The CDR3 here is CASSLVVYEQFF. CDR3 bases: TGTGCCAGCAGCTTAGTTGTTTATGAGCAGTTCTTC. The rearrangement joins TRBV7-6 to TRBJ2-1; D unresolved. This CDR3 spans 12 amino acids. V was clipped by 1 base and J by 8 bases, with 6 bases between them. The V gene's germline CDR1 is SGHVS and CDR2 FNYEAQ.